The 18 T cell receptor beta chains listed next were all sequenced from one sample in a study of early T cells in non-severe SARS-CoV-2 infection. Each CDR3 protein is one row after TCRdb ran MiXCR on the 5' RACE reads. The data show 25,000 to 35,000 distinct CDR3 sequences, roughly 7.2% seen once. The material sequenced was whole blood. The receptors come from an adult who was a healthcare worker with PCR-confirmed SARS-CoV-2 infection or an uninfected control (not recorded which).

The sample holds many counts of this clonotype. In DNA form, the CDR3 reads TGCAGTGCGCGGCTCGGGGGGGGCTACGAGCAGTACTTC. This codes for CSARLGGGYEQYF. V gene TRBV20-1 combines with J gene TRBJ2-7, with 8 bases lining up with TRBD2. Germline lookup yields CDR1 DFQATT and CDR2 SNEGSKA (reference sequence). V lost 6 bases to trimming and J lost 3 bases; unmatched junction nucleotides: 7. The CDR3 is made up of 13 amino acids.

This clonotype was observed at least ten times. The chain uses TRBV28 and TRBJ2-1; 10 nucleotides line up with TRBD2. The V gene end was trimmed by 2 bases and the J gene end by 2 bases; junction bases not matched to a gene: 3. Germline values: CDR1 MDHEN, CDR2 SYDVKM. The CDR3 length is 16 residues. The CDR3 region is CASSLSSGGTYNEQFF. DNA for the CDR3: TGTGCCAGCAGTTTAAGTAGCGGGGGGACCTACAATGAGCAGTTCTTC.

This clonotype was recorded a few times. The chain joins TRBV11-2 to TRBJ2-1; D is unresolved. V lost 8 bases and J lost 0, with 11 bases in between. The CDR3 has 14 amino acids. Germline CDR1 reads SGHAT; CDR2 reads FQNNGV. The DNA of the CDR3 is TGTGCCAGCGACCGGTTTAACTCCTACAATGAGCAGTTCTTC. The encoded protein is CASDRFNSYNEQFF.

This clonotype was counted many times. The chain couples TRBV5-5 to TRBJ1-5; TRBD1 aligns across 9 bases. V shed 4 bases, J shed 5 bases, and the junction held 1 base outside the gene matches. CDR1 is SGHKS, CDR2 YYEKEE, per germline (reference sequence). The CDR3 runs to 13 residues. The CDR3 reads CASSRTGDQPQHF. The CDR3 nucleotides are TGTGCCAGCAGCAGGACAGGGGATCAGCCCCAGCATTTT.

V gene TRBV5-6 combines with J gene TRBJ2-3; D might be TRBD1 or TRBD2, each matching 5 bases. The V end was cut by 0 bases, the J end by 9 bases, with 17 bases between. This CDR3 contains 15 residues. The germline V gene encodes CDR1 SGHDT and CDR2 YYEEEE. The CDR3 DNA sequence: TGTGCCAGCAGCTTGGAGGGACCCGCGCGGTGGACGCAGTATTTT. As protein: CASSLEGPARWTQYF.

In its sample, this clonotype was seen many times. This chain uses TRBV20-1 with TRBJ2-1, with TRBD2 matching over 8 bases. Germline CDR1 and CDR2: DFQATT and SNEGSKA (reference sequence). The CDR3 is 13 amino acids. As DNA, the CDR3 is TGCAGCCAGGCCAGCGGGAGATACAATGAGCAGTTCTTC. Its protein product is CSQASGRYNEQFF.

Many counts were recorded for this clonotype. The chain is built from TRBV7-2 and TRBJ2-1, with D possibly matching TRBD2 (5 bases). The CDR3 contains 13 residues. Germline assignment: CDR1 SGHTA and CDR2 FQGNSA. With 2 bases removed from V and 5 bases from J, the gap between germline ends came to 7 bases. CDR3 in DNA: TGTGCCAGCAGCTTACAGCGGAACAATGAGCAGTTCTTC. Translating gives CASSLQRNNEQFF.

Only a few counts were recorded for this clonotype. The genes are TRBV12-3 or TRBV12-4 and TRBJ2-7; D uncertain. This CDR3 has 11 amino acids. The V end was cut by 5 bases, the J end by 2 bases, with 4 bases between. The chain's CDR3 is CASSKAYEQYF. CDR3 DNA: TGTGCCAGCAGTAAAGCCTACGAGCAGTACTTC.

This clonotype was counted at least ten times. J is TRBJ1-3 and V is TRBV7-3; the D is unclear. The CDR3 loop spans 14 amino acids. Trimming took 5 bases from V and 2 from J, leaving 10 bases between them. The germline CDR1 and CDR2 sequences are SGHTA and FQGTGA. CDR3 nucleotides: TGTGCCAGCAGCCCTGGGAGGACTGGAAACACCATATATTTT. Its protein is CASSPGRTGNTIYF.

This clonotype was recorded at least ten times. The CDR3 DNA is TGTGCCAGCAGACGTACAGGGGGCAACGAGCAGTACTTC. Its protein product is CASRRTGGNEQYF. The chain has TRBV12-3 or TRBV12-4 and TRBJ2-7, with TRBD1 identical over 9 bases. There are 13 residues in the CDR3. V trimming: 6 bases; J trimming: 5 bases; junction bases outside the gene matches: 5.

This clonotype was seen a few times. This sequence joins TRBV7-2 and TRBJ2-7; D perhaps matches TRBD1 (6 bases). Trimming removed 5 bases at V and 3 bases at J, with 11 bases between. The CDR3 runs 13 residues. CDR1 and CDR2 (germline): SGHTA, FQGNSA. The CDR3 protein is CASSRDRNYEQYF. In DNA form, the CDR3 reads TGTGCCAGCAGCCGCGACAGGAACTACGAGCAGTACTTC. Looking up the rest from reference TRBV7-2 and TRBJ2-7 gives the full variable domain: GAGVSQSPSNKVTEKGKDVELRCDPISGHTALYWYRQSLGQGLEFLIYFQGNSAPDKSGLPSDRFSAERTGGSVSTLTIQRTQQEDSAVYLCASSRDRNYEQYFGPGTRLTVT.

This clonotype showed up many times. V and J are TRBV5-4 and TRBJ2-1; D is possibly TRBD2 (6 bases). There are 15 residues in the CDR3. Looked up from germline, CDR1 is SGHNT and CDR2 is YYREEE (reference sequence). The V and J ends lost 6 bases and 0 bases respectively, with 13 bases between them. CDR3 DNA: TGTGCCAGCACCAGCGGGCTAAGCTCCTACAATGAGCAGTTCTTC. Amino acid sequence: CASTSGLSSYNEQFF.

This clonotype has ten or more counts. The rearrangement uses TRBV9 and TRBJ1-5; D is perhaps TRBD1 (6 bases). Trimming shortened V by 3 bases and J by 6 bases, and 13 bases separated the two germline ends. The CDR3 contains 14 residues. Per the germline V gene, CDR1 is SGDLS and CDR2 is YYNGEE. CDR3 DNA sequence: TGTGCCAGCAGCGAGGGACAATTCACTCAGCCCCAGCATTTT. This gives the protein CASSEGQFTQPQHF.

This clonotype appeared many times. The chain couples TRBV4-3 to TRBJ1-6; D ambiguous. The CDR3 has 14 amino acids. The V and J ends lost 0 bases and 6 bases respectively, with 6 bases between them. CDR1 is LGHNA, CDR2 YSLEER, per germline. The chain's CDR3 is CASSQDLPNSPLHF. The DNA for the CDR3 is TGCGCCAGCAGCCAAGATCTTCCTAATTCACCCCTCCACTTT.

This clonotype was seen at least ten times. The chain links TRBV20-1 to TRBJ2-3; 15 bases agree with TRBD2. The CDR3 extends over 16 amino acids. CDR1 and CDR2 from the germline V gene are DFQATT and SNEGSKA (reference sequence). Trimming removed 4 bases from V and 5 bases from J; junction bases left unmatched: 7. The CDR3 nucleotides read TGCAGTGCTACCCTGGGACTAGCGGGAGGAGGAGATACGCAGTATTTT. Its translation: CSATLGLAGGGDTQYF.

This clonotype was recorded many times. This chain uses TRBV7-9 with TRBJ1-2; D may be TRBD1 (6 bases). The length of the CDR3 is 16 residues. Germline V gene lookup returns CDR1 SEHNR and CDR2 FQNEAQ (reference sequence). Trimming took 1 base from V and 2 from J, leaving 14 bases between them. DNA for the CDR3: TGTGCCAGCAGCTTAGGTTCGGGGGGCGTAAACTATGGCTACACCTTC. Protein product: CASSLGSGGVNYGYTF.

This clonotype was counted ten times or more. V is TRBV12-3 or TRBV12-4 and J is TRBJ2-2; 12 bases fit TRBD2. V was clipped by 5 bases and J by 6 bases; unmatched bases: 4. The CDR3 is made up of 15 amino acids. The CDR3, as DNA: TGTGCCAGCAGTCCACGACTAGCGGGGGCCGGGGAGCTGTTTTTT. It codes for CASSPRLAGAGELFF.

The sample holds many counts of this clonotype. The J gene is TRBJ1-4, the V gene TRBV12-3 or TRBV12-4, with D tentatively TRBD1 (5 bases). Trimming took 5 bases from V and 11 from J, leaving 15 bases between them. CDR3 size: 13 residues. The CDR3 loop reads CASSPGGDVKLFF. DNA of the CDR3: TGTGCCAGCAGTCCGGGGGGGGATGTGAAACTGTTTTTT.